Below, one T cell receptor (beta chain) is given with its context. These data come from a study of blood T cell repertoires in COVID-19. Looking at the study overall: The samples span acute and convalescent COVID-19 from the United States, Italy and Spain.

After removal of 6 bases from V and 4 bases from J, the junction contained 6 bases not matched to a gene. This CDR3 is built from 12 residues. In germline, CDR1 is SQVTM, CDR2 ANQGSEA. In the original workflow: Amplification with reference gene primers provided the estimates of nucleated cell counts. Data came from immunoSEQ multiplex PCR; TCRdb stores just in-frame clones and leaves some out. That table gives V, J and clone size, and the DNA gave D and trimming. The table records roughly 160,000 clones, about 88% of them present only once. Material for sequencing was peripheral blood. The chain is built from TRBV29-1 and TRBJ2-7; 7 bases match TRBD2. This clonotype was obtained from a man aged 55 to 69 with acute or convalescent COVID-19. In nucleotides, the CDR3 is TGCAGCGTCCGGGGGGAGTCTTACGAGCAGTACTTC. This codes for CSVRGESYEQYF.